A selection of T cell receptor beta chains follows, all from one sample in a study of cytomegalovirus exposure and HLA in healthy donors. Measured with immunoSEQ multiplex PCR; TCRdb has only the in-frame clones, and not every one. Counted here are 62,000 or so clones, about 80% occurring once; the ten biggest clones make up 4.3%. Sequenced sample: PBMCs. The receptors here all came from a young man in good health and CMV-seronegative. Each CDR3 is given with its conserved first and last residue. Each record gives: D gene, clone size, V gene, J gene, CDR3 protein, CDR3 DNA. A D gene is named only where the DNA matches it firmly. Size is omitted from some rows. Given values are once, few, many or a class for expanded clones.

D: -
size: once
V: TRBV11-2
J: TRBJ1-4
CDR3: CASSSGVPNEKLFF
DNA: TGTGCCAGCAGCAGCGGGGTTCCAAATGAAAAACTGTTTTTT

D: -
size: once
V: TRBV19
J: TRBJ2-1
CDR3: CASSSQGTKPNEQFF
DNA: TGTGCCAGTAGTTCTCAGGGTACGAAACCCAATGAGCAGTTCTTC

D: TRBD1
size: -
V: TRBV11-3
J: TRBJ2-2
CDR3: CASSSGQGFGELFF
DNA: TGTGCCAGCAGCTCAGGACAGGGTTTCGGGGAGCTGTTTTTT

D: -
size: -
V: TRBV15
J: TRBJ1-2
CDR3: CATSSVGANYGYTF
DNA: TGTGCCACCAGCAGCGTGGGAGCTAACTATGGCTACACCTTC

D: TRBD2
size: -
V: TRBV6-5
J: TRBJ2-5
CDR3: CASKGLAGPQETQYF
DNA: TGTGCCAGCAAAGGACTAGCGGGCCCCCAAGAGACCCAGTACTTC

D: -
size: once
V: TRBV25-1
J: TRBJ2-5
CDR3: CASSEGSLETQYF
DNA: TGTGCCAGCAGTGAAGGGAGTCTAGAGACCCAGTACTTC

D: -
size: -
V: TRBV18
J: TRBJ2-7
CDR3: CASSPPRQGSYEQYF
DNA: TGTGCCAGCTCACCACCGCGTCAGGGGAGCTACGAGCAGTACTTC

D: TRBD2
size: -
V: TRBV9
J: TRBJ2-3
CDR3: CASSPGLAGGDTDTQYF
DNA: TGTGCCAGCAGCCCGGGACTAGCGGGAGGGGACACAGATACGCAGTATTTT

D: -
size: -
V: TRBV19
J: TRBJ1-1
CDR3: CASTPWRASMNTEAFF
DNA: TGTGCCAGTACCCCGTGGAGGGCGAGCATGAACACTGAAGCTTTCTTT

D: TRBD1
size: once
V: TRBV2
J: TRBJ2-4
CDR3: CASSTPGGQGQGDKNIQYF
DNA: TGTGCCAGCAGCACACCTGGGGGACAGGGCCAAGGGGACAAAAACATTCAGTACTTC

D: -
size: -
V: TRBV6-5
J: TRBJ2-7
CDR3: CASSYNRQDPYEQYF
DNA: TGTGCCAGCAGTTACAACAGACAGGACCCTTACGAGCAGTACTTC

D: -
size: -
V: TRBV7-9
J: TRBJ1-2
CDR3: CASSLDLQGRGYTF
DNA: TGTGCCAGCAGCTTAGATCTACAGGGCAGGGGCTACACCTTC

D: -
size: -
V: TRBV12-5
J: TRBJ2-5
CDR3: CASGLGSGGGQNGAQYF
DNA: TGTGCTAGTGGTTTGGGATCAGGAGGGGGCCAGAACGGGGCCCAGTACTTC

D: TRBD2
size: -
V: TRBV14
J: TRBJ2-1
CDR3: CASSRTRGNEQFF
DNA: TGTGCCAGCAGCAGGACTAGAGGAAATGAGCAGTTCTTC

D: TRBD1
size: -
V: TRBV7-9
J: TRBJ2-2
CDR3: CASSLRLSGQGTTGELFF
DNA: TGTGCCAGCAGCTTAAGACTCTCGGGACAGGGGACCACCGGGGAGCTGTTTTTT

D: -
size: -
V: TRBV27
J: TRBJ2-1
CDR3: CASSSLADEQFF
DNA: TGTGCCAGCAGTTCCCTCGCAGATGAGCAGTTCTTC

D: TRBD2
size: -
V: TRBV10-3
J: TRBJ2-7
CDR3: CAMGGWASGSYEQYF
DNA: TGTGCCATGGGGGGTTGGGCTAGCGGGAGTTACGAGCAGTACTTC

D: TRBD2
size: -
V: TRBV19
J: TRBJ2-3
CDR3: CASSSPSGLPADTQYF
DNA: TGTGCCAGTAGTTCGCCTAGCGGGCTCCCCGCAGATACGCAGTATTTT

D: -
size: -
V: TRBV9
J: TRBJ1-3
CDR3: CASKGDPGNTIYF
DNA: TGTGCCAGCAAGGGGGACCCTGGAAACACCATATATTTT

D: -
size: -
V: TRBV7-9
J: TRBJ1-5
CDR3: CASSLGQGNQPQHF
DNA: TGTGCCAGCAGCTTAGGACAGGGCAATCAGCCCCAGCATTTT

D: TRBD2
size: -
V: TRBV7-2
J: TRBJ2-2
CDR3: CASSLVGVTSPANTGELFF
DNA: TGTGCCAGCAGCTTAGTCGGGGTGACTAGCCCTGCGAACACCGGGGAGCTGTTTTTT

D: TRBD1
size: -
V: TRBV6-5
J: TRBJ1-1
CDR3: CASSYGTGGGTEAFF
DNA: TGTGCCAGCAGTTACGGGACAGGGGGGGGCACTGAAGCTTTCTTT

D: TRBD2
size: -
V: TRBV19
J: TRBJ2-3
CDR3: CASNIGGSGGAGRTDTQYF
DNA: TGTGCCAGTAACATCGGGGGGAGCGGGGGGGCAGGACGCACAGATACGCAGTATTTT

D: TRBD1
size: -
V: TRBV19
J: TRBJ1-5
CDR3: CASSIGTGDFLSNQPQHF
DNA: TGTGCCAGTAGTATTGGGACAGGCGACTTTCTTAGCAATCAGCCCCAGCATTTT

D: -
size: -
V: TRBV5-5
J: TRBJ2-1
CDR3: CASSFSYNEQFF
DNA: TGTGCCAGCAGCTTCTCTTACAATGAGCAGTTCTTC

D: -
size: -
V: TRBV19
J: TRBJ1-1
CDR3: CASSIGLIMNTEAFF
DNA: TGTGCCAGTAGTATAGGACTTATCATGAACACTGAAGCTTTCTTT

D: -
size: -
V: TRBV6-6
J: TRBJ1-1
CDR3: CASSQQPMNTEAFF
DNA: TGTGCCAGCAGCCAACAGCCTATGAACACTGAAGCTTTCTTT

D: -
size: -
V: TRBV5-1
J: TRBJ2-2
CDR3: CASSLLGLITGELFF
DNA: TGCGCCAGCAGCTTGTTGGGACTGATAACCGGGGAGCTGTTTTTT

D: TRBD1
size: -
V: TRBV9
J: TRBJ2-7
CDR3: CASSPGAGGAYEQYF
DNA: TGTGCCAGCAGCCCCGGGGCAGGGGGCGCGTACGAGCAGTACTTC

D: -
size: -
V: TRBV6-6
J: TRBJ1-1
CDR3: CASTTGLNTEAFF
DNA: TGTGCCAGCACTACAGGTCTGAACACTGAAGCTTTCTTT

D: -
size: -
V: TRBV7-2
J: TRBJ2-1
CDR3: CASSLTLVRGNEQFF
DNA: TGTGCCAGCAGCTTAACGCTAGTGAGGGGGAATGAGCAGTTCTTC

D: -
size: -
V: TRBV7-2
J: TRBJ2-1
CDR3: CASSLGVSPEQFF
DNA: TGTGCCAGCAGCTTAGGCGTATCCCCTGAGCAGTTCTTC

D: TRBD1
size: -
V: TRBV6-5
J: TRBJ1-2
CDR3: CASSRRDSEGYTF
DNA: TGTGCCAGCAGCCGCCGGGACAGCGAGGGCTACACCTTC

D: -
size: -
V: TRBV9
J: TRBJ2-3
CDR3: CASSVAGSRNTDTQYF
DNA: TGTGCCAGCAGCGTAGCAGGGTCGCGGAACACAGATACGCAGTATTTT

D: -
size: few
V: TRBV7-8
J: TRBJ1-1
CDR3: CASSFGLLNTEAFF
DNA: TGTGCCAGCAGCTTTGGGCTCTTGAACACTGAAGCTTTCTTT

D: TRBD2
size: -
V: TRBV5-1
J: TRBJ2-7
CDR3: CASSLTTSGLGEQYF
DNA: TGCGCCAGCAGCCTCACGACTAGCGGCCTTGGGGAGCAGTACTTC

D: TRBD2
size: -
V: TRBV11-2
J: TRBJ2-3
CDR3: CASSRLAGVGTQYF
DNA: TGTGCCAGCAGCCGACTAGCGGGAGTGGGCACGCAGTATTTT

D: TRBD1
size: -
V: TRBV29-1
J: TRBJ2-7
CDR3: CSVEVGAGGIEQYF
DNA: TGCAGCGTTGAAGTAGGGGCAGGGGGCATCGAGCAGTACTTC

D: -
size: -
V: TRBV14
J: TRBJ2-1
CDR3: CASSQDQVVVIGYNEQFF
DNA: TGTGCCAGCAGCCAAGATCAGGTCGTGGTAATAGGCTACAATGAGCAGTTCTTC

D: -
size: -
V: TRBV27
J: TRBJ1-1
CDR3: CASSSPRAAHAEAFF
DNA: TGTGCCAGCAGTTCTCCGAGGGCGGCGCACGCTGAAGCTTTCTTT

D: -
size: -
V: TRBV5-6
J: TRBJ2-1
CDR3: CASSWGGAGASYNEQFF
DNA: TGTGCCAGCAGCTGGGGGGGGGCAGGGGCATCCTACAATGAGCAGTTCTTC